This T cell receptor (beta chain) is drawn from a study of shared clonotypes between healthy human individuals (dated by TCRdb to the early 2020s). General notes on the study: The cohort comprised two women and a few men aged 18 to 49 years. For each donor, CD4 naive and CD4 memory were each run on three plates, CD8 naive on two plates, and CD8 memory on one plate. The study deeply sequenced blood TCR repertoires of five healthy adults to estimate repertoire size and the extent of clonotype sharing between individuals. To increase sequencing depth and limit assay-specific biases, different laboratories used diverse techniques to prepare libraries and sequence TCR repertoires. Each donor's leukapheresis produced roughly between about 0.9 and 9.5 billion PBMCs.

The junction carries 8 bases between V and J, which are trimmed by 4 bases and 2 bases respectively. Including the terminal cysteine and phenylalanine, the CDR3 comprises 14 residues. Only the CDR3 part of the read is kept: 42 bases, read in frame from the first base. Reading the germline V gene gives CDR1 SGHTA and CDR2 FQGNSA. What the authors observed across the whole study: Even with the large sequencing depth, rarefaction of the sorted-subset datasets indicated that sequencing was incomplete. Only blood was sampled, and tissue TCR repertoires likely differ from those in blood. Estimated clonotype richness was generally larger for naive than for memory subsets. When four donors were compared, the shared fraction of clonotypes was around 5% for naive CD4, 3.5% to 4% for naive CD8, 2.3% for memory CD4, and 0.35% to 0.4% for memory CD8. Clonotypes shared by all four sorted-subset donors showed higher generation probabilities than non-shared clonotypes. Based on pairwise subsampling, the degree of clonotype sharing among donors was expected to be affected by sequencing depth. The genetic and exposure-history diversity represented was limited by the small number of donors.

As to this clone: Its antigen is still unknown. No base qualities exist here, and no much larger clone lies one base off it.

The donors were healthy, HIV-negative adults with no recently reported acute infections or vaccinations. Only Caucasian adults living in Nashville, Tennessee, USA were represented among the donors. CD4+ T cells were enriched by magnetic negative selection; naive cells were then positively selected on CD45RA, and the negative fraction formed the memory subset. Blood was obtained by leukapheresis, after which PBMCs were separated by Ficoll-Histopaque density gradient centrifugation and cryopreserved in liquid nitrogen vapor phase. Analytical flow cytometry was used to check the purity and quantity of each magnetically sorted T cell population. Each sorted fraction had its genomic DNA isolated and then quantified by UV absorbance on a Nanodrop 2000c. Using the deep immunoSEQ assay, TCR CDR3 regions were amplified from genomic DNA by multiplex PCR. Extracted genomic DNA from each cell subset was spread evenly across all wells of several immunoSEQ 96-well plates, with each plate serving as a replicate. For sorted subsets, approximately 200 ng of genomic DNA, equivalent to 25,000 to 35,000 T cell genomes, went into each replicate PCR. The purified libraries were quantified using a Qubit 3.0 fluorometer, sized with a Bioanalyzer 2100, and then quantified again using the KAPA Library Quantification kit. Every immunoSEQ 96-well plate was sequenced on a separate single-read 150-cycle Illumina NextSeq 550 flow cell. Turning to the authors' computational methods: Because only junctional sequences without quality scores were contained in the immunoSEQ output, filtering matching that applied to full-length reads could not be performed. To assign V/J genes and CDR3, sequences were annotated against IMGT germline references using PyIR, a Python wrapper for IgBLAST v1.9. Any read was removed if the V/J assignment was weak (E-value above 1e-6), the CDR3 was missing, or the read contained stop codons, out-of-frame junctions, or ambiguous translated residues. A V3J clonotype was defined by an identical inferred V gene, J gene, and CDR3 amino acid sequence. Percentage overlap between repertoires was computed as shared unique clonotypes divided by the size of the smaller repertoire. Three approaches were used to assess repertoire richness: RTK rarefaction, the Chao1 estimator, and Recon v2.1 estimates of unobserved clonotypes. Generation probabilities were computed with OLGA for all TCRbeta clonotypes obtained by the gDNA method from several donors. Drawn from immuneACCESS, this table holds only the in-frame rearrangements with V and J called that TCRdb kept. Clones are partly lost; checked studies trace under half to an unresolved V gene and leave the rest unexplained. V and J calls and clone size are as listed in that table; D and trimming were resolved from the DNA. The sample yields about a million clones; around 74% were counted once. The ten largest clones add up to approximately 1.5% of the sample.

This TCR was recovered from a man between 18 and 35 years old in good health. The sequence is built from TRBV7-2 and TRBJ2-2; no D gene can be assigned with confidence. The source material was memory CD4+ T cells sorted from blood. The cell subset or site label, read with the paper, signifies: CD45RA-negative fraction. The CDR3 amino acid sequence is: CASSSGINTGELFF. In nucleotide form, the sequence is TGTGCCAGCAGCTCCGGCATTAACACCGGGGAGCTGTTTTTT.